This T cell receptor (beta chain) was captured in a study of T cell repertoires in ileal Crohn's disease. Study observations and caveats: Compared with CD4 T cells, sorted CD8 cells carried more expanded clones.

This CDR3 is 17 amino acids long. Trimming cost V 7 bases and J 10 bases, with 32 bases left between them. As regards this clone: What it recognizes is unknown.

Regarding time point: neoterminal ileum biopsy at postoperative endoscopy, about 6 months after surgery. Clones were read by immunoSEQ multiplex PCR, and TCRdb kept only the in-frame ones, dropping some. The sample shows about 2,600 clones, around 70% of them seen only once. The V gene is TRBV5-3, the J gene TRBJ1-2; a possible D gene is TRBD1 (6 bases). TRBV5-3 is an ORF, with its function uncertain. This sequence was found in an adult with Crohn's disease. Sequenced: ileal tissue. The CDR3 sequence is CARPLISGQPILAPYTF. CDR3 nucleotides: TGTGCCAGACCCCTTATATCTGGACAGCCTATCCTTGCGCCCTACACCTTC.